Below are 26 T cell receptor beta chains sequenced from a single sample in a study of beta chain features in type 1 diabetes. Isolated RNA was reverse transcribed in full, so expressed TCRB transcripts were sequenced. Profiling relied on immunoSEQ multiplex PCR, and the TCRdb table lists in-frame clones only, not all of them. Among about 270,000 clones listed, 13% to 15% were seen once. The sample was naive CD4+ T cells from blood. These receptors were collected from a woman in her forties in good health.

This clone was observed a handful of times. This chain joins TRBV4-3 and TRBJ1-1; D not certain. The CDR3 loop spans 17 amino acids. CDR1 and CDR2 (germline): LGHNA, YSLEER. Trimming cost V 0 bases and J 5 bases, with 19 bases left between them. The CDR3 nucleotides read TGCGCCAGCAGCCAAGATCTTGTCGCCTCCGGTGGTACTGAAGCTTTCTTT. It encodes CASSQDLVASGGTEAFF.

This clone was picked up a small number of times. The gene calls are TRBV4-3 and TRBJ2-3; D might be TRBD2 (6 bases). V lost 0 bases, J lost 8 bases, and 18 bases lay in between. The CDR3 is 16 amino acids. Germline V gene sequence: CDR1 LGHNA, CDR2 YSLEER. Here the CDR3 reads CASSQDSGGGFGTQYF. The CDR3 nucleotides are TGCGCCAGCAGCCAAGACTCCGGGGGAGGATTTGGTACGCAGTATTTT.

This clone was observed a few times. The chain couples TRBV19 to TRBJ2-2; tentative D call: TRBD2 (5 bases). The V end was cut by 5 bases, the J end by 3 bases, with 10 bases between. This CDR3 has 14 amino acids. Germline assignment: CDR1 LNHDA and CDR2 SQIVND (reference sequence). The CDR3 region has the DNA TGTGCCAGTAGTCCCCGGACTGACACCGGGGAGCTGTTTTTT. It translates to CASSPRTDTGELFF. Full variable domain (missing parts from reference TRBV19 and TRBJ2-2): DGGITQSPKYLFRKEGQNVTLSCEQNLNHDAMYWYRQDPGQGLRLIYYSQIVNDFQKGDIAEGYSVSREKKESFPLTVTSAQKNPTAFYLCASSPRTDTGELFFGEGSRLTVL.

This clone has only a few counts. The CDR3 coding sequence is TGTGCCAGCAGCCCCAGCGGGGGGGTGGGTCAGTATTTT. Encoded protein: CASSPSGGVGQYF. The chain joins TRBV5-4 to TRBJ2-3; 10 positions agree with TRBD2. The CDR3 has 13 residues. In germline, CDR1 is SGHNT, CDR2 YYREEE (reference sequence). Trimming cost V 4 bases and J 12 bases; bases outside gene matches: 8.

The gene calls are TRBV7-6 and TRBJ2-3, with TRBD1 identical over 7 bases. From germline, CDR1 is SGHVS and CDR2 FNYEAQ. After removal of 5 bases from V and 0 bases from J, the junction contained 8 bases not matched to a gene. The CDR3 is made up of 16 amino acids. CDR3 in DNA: TGTGCCAGCAGCCCGAGGACAGGCATAAGCACAGATACGCAGTATTTT. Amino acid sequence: CASSPRTGISTDTQYF.

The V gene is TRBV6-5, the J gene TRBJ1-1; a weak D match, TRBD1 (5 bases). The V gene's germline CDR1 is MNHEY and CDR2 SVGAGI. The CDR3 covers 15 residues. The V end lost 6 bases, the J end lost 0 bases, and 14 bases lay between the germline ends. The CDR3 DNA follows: TGTGCCAGCAGGGCTGGGGGGAGCATGAACACTGAAGCTTTCTTT. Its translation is CASRAGGSMNTEAFF.

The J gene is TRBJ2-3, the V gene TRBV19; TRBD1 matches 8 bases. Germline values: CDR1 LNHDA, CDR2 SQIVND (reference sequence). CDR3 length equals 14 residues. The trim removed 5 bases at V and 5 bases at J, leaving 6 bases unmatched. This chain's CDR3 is CASSPIDRGDTQYF. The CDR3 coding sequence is TGTGCCAGTAGTCCAATTGACAGGGGAGATACGCAGTATTTT.

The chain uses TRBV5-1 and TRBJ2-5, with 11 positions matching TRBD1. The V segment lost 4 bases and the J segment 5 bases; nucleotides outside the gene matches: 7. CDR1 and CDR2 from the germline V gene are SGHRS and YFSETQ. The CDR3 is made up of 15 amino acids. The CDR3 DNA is TGCGCCAGCAGCCCCCGGGACAGGGGGTCGGAGACCCAGTACTTC. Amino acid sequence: CASSPRDRGSETQYF.

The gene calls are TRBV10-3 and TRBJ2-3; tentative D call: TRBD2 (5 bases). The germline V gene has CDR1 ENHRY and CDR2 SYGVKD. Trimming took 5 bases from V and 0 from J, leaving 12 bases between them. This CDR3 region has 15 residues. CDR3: CAISRAGISTDTQYF. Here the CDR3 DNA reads TGTGCCATCAGTCGGGCGGGTATTAGCACAGATACGCAGTATTTT.

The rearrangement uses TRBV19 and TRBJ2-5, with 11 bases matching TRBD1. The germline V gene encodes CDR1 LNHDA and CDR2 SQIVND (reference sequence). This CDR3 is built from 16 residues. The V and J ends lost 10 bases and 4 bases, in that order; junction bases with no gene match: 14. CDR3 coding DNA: TGTGCCACCTCCCCCGGGACAGGGGGGGGGCCAGAGACCCAGTACTTC. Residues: CATSPGTGGGPETQYF.

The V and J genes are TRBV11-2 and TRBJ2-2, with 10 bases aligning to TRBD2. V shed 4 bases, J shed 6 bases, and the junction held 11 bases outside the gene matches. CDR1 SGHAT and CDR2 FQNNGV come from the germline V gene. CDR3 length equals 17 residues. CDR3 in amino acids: CASSSTFGLAEPGELFF. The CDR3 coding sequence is TGTGCCAGCAGCTCCACTTTTGGACTAGCGGAGCCCGGGGAGCTGTTTTTT.

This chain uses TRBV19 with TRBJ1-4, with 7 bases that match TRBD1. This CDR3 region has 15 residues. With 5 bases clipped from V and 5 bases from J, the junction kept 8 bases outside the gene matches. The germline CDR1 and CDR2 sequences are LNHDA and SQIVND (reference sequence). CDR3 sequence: CASSSIGTANEKLFF. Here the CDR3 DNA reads TGTGCCAGTAGTTCTATCGGGACAGCAAATGAAAAACTGTTTTTT.

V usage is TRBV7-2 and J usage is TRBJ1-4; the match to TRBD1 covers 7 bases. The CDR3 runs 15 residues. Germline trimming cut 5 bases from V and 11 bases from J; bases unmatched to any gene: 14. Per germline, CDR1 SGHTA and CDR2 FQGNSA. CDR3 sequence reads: CASSQGGTQVEKLFF. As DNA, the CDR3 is TGTGCCAGCAGCCAGGGGGGAACGCAAGTTGAGAAACTGTTTTTT.

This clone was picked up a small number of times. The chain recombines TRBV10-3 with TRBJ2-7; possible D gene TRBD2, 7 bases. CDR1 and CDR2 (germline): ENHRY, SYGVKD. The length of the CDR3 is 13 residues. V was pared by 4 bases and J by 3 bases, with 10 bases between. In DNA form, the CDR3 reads TGTGCCATCAGTGCGGGGGGCTACTACGAGCAGTACTTC. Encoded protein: CAISAGGYYEQYF.

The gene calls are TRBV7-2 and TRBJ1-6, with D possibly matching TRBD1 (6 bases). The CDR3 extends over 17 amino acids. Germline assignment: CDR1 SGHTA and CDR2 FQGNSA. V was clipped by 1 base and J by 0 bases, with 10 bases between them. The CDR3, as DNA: TGTGCCAGCAGCTTAGACACGGACAGCTCCTATAATTCACCCCTCCACTTT. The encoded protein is CASSLDTDSSYNSPLHF.

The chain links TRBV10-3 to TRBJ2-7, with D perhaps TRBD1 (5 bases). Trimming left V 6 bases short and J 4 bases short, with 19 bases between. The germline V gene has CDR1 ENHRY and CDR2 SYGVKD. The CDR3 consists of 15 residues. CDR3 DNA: TGTGCCATCAGAACAGACAGAGTACTCCAGTACGAGCAGTACTTC. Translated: CAIRTDRVLQYEQYF.

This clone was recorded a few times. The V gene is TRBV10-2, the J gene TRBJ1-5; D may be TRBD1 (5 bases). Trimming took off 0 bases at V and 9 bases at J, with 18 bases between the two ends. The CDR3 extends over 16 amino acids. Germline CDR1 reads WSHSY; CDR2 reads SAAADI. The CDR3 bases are TGCGCCAGCAGTGAGTCAACTCAGGGAACTCGGCGGCCCCAGCATTTT. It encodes CASSESTQGTRRPQHF.

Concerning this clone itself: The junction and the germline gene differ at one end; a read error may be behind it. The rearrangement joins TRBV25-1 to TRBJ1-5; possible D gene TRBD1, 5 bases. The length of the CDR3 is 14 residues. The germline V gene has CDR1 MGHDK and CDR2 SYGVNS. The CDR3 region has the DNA TGTGCCAGCAGTGATGGGGGGAGCAATCGGCCCCAGCATTTT. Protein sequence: CASSDGGSNRPQHF.

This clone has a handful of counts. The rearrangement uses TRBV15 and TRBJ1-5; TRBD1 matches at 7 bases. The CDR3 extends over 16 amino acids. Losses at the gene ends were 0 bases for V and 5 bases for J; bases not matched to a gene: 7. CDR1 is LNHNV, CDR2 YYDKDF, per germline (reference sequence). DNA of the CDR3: TGTGCCACCAGCAGAGACCAGGACAGGCGCGATCAGCCCCAGCATTTT. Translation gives CATSRDQDRRDQPQHF.

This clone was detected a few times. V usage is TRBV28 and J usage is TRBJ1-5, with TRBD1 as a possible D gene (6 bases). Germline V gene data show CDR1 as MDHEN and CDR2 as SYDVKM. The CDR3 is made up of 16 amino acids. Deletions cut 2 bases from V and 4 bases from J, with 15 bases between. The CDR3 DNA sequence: TGTGCCAGCAGTTTAGCAACCAGGGGCCGGAATCAGCCCCAGCATTTT. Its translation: CASSLATRGRNQPQHF.

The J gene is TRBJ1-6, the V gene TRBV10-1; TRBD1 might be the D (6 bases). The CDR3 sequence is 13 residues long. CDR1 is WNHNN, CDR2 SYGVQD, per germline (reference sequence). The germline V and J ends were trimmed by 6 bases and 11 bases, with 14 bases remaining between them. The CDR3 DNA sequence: TGCGCCAGCAGACCCCAGGGGAATGCACCCCTCCACTTT. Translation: CASRPQGNAPLHF.

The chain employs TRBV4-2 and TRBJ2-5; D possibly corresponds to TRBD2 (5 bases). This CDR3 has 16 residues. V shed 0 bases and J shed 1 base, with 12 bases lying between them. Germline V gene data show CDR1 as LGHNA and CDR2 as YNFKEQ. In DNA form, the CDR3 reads TGTGCCAGCAGCCAAGAGGTCGGAGGTAGCCAAGAGACCCAGTACTTC. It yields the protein CASSQEVGGSQETQYF.

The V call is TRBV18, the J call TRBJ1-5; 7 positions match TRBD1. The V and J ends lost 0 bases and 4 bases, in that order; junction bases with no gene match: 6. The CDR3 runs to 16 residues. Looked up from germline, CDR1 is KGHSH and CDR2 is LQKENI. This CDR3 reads CASSPPPGGPNQPQHF. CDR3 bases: TGTGCCAGCTCACCACCGCCAGGGGGACCGAATCAGCCCCAGCATTTT.

The CDR3 sequence is CASSMGTDGYNSPLHF. Here the CDR3 DNA reads TGTGCCAGTAGTATGGGGACAGACGGCTATAATTCACCCCTCCACTTT. The chain is built from TRBV19 and TRBJ1-6; TRBD1 aligns across 7 bases. The J segment lost 3 bases and the V segment lost 3 bases, leaving 5 bases of the junction unmatched. The CDR3 covers 16 residues. Per germline, CDR1 LNHDA and CDR2 SQIVND (reference sequence).

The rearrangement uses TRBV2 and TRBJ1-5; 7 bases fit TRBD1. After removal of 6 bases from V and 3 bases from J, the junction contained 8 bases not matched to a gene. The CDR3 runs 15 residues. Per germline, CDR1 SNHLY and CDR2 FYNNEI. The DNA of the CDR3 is TGTGCCAGCAGAGGAGACAGGGTGTACAATCAGCCCCAGCATTTT. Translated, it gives CASRGDRVYNQPQHF.

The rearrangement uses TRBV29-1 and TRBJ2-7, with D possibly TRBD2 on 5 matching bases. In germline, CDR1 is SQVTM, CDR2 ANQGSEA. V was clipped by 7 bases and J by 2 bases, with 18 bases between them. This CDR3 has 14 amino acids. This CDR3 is CSAQSGKLPYEQYF. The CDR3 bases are TGCAGCGCACAGAGCGGTAAATTACCCTACGAGCAGTACTTC.